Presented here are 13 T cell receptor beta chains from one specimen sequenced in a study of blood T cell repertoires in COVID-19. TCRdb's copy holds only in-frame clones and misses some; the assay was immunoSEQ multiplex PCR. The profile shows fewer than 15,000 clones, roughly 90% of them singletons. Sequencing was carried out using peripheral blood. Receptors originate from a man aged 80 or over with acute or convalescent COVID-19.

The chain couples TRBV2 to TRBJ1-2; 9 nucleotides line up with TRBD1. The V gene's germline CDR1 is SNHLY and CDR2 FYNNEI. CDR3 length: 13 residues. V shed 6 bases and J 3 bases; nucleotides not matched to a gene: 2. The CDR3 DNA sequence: TGTGCCAGCAGACAGGGGGCGGACTATGGCTACACCTTC. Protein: CASRQGADYGYTF.

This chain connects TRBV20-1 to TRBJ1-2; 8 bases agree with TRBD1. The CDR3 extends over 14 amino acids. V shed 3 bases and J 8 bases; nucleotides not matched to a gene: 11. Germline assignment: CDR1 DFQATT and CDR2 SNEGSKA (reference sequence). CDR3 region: CSASIRQGAWGYTF. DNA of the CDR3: TGCAGTGCTAGTATTCGGCAGGGGGCGTGGGGCTACACCTTC.

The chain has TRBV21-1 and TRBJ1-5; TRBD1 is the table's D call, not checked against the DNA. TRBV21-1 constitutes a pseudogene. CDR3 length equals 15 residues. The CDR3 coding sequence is TGTGCCAGCAGCATACTACAGGGCCGGGATCAGCCCCAGCATTTT. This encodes CASSILQGRDQPQHF.

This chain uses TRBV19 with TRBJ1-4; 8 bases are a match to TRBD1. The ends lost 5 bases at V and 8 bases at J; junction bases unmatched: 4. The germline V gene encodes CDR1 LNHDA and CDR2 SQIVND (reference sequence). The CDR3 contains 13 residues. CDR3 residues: CASSGQGKEKLFF. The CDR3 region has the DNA TGTGCCAGTAGTGGACAGGGCAAAGAAAAACTGTTTTTT.

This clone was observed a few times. This CDR3 is CASRADRGAYEQYF. The CDR3 nucleotides are TGTGCCAGCAGGGCGGACAGGGGCGCCTACGAGCAGTACTTC. The chain has TRBV25-1 and TRBJ2-7, with 9 positions matching TRBD1. The CDR3 covers 14 residues. The V segment lost 6 bases and the J segment 2 bases; nucleotides outside the gene matches: 5. From germline, CDR1 is MGHDK and CDR2 SYGVNS.

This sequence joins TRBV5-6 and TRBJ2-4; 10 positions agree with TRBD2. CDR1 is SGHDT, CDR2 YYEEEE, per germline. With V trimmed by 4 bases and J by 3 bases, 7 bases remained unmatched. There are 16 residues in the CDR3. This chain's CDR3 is CASSGMGLAFKNIQYF. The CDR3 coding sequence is TGTGCCAGCAGCGGAATGGGACTAGCGTTCAAAAACATTCAGTACTTC.

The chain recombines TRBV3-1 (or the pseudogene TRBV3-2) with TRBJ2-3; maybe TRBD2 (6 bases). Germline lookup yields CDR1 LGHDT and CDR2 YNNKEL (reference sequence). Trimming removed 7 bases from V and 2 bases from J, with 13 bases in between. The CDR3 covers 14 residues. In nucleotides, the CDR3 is TGTGCCAGCAAACGGGGGACCAACACAGATACGCAGTATTTT. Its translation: CASKRGTNTDTQYF.

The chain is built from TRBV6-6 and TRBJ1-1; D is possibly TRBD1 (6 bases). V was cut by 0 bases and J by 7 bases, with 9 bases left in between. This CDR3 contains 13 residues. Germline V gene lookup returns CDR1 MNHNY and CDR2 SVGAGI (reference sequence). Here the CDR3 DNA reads TGTGCCAGCAGTTACTCGAGGGGGAGTGAAGCTTTCTTT. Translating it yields CASSYSRGSEAFF.

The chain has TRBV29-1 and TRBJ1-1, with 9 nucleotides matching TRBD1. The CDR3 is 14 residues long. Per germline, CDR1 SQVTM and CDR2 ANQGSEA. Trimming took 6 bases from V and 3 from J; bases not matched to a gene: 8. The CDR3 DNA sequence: TGCAGCGTCACCGGGACAGGGTGGGACACTGAAGCTTTCTTT. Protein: CSVTGTGWDTEAFF.

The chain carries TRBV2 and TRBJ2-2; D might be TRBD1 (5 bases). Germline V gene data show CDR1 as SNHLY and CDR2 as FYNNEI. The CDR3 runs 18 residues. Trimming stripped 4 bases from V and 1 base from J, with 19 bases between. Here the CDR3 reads CASSVVQGFSLNTGELFF. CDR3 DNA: TGTGCCAGCAGTGTAGTTCAGGGCTTCTCCTTGAACACCGGGGAGCTGTTTTTT. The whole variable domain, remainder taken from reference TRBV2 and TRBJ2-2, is EPEVTQTPSHQVTQMGQEVILRCVPISNHLYFYWYRQILGQKVEFLVSFYNNEISEKSEIFDDQFSVERPDGSNFTLKIRSTKLEDSAMYFCASSVVQGFSLNTGELFFGEGSRLTVL.

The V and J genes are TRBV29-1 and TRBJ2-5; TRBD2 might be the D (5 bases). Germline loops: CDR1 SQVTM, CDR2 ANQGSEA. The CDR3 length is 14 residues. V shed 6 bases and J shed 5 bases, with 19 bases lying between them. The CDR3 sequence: CSVAGPAQRETQYF. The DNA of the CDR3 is TGCAGCGTCGCGGGTCCGGCACAGAGGGAGACCCAGTACTTC.

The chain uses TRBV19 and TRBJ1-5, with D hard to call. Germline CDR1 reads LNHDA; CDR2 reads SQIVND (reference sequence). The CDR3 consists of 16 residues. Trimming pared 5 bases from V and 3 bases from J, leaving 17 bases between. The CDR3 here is CASSSETRGSNQPQHF. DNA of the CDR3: TGTGCCAGTAGTTCAGAAACCCGGGGTTCCAATCAGCCCCAGCATTTT.

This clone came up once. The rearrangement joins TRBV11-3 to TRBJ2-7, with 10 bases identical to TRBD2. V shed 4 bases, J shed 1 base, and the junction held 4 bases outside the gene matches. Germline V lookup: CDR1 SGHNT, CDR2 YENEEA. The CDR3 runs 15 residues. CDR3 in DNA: TGTGCCAGCAGCTCCCTAGCGGGAGCGTCCTACGAGCAGTACTTC. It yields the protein CASSSLAGASYEQYF. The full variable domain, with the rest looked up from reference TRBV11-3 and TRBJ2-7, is EAGVVQSPRYKIIEKKQPVAFWCNPISGHNTLYWYLQNLGQGPELLIRYENEEAVDDSQLPKDRFSAERLKGVDSTLKIQPAELGDSAVYLCASSSLAGASYEQYFGPGTRLTVT.